The 21 T cell receptor beta chains reported below all come from one sample, sequenced in a study of T-cell reconstitution after alpha-beta-depleted transplantation in children. Unique molecular identifiers were incorporated into the prepared TCRbeta library. TCRdb itself ran the PCR reads through MiXCR, one entry per CDR3 protein. The profile shows roughly 250,000 distinct CDR3 sequences, 8.2% of them singletons. Sample: PBMCs, mostly from graft donor cells, taken 180 days after TCRalphabeta/CD19-depleted stem cell transplant. These receptors originate from a male patient younger than 18 who had a stem cell transplant for acute lymphoblastic leukemia, so the T cells may come from the graft donor.

At least ten counts were recorded for this clonotype. The chain employs TRBV7-9 and TRBJ2-7, with 7 bases aligning to TRBD2. The V gene end was trimmed by 5 bases and the J gene end by 0 bases; junction bases not matched to a gene: 4. The CDR3 length is 14 residues. Germline CDR1 is SEHNR and CDR2 is FQNEAQ (reference sequence). CDR3 coding DNA: TGTGCCAGCAGCCCCCGGGAGGTCTCCTACGAGCAGTACTTC. Amino acids: CASSPREVSYEQYF.

This clonotype occurred many times. V gene TRBV27 combines with J gene TRBJ2-3, with TRBD2 matching 8 bases. Germline CDR1 reads MNHEY; CDR2 reads SMNVEV (reference sequence). J was trimmed by 1 base and V by 0 bases; bases with no gene match: 6. This CDR3 region has 17 residues. The chain's CDR3 is CASSLSPLAAGTDTQYF. Written as DNA, the CDR3 is TGTGCCAGCAGTTTATCCCCACTAGCGGCGGGCACAGATACGCAGTATTTT.

Ten or more counts support this clonotype. The J gene is TRBJ2-1, the V gene TRBV5-1; 15 bases agree with TRBD2. The CDR3 runs 16 residues. Germline values: CDR1 SGHRS, CDR2 YFSETQ. Trimming removed 3 bases from V and 9 bases from J; junction bases left unmatched: 7. CDR3 nucleotide sequence: TGCGCCAGCAGCTCTTGGACTAGCGGGGGGGCGGTTGAGCAGTTCTTC. As protein: CASSSWTSGGAVEQFF.

This clonotype was seen many times. The genes are TRBV11-2 and TRBJ2-1; 12 bases agree with TRBD2. Germline CDR1 and CDR2: SGHAT and FQNNGV. CDR3 length: 16 residues. V was pared by 2 bases and J by 8 bases, with 7 bases of the junction left unmatched. The CDR3 DNA sequence: TGTGCCAGCAGCTTATCTAGCGGGAGGGGCTTCGATGAGCAGTTCTTC. This codes for CASSLSSGRGFDEQFF.

This clonotype has ten or more counts. The J gene is TRBJ2-7, the V gene TRBV20-1; D possibly corresponds to TRBD2 (5 bases). The CDR3 is 13 amino acids. The V end was cut by 1 base, the J end by 2 bases, with 9 bases between. The germline V gene has CDR1 DFQATT and CDR2 SNEGSKA (reference sequence). CDR3 sequence reads: CSARGSGPYEQYF. Here the CDR3 DNA reads TGCAGTGCTAGAGGGAGCGGACCCTACGAGCAGTACTTC.

This clonotype was seen at least ten times. V is TRBV12-3 or TRBV12-4 and J is TRBJ1-6; 7 bases line up with TRBD1. CDR3 length: 15 amino acids. V lost 1 base to trimming and J lost 8 bases; unmatched junction nucleotides: 5. The CDR3 reads CASSLGQGGDSPLHF. DNA of the CDR3: TGTGCCAGCAGTTTAGGACAGGGAGGTGATTCACCCCTCCACTTT.

Comments on this clonotype: Just one base apart from a much larger clone, this may be a read error. The V and J genes are TRBV20-1 and TRBJ1-1, with TRBD1 identical over 9 bases. Germline CDR1 reads DFQATT; CDR2 reads SNEGSKA (reference sequence). This CDR3 contains 14 residues. CDR3 sequence reads: CSAREGTGTTAAFF. The CDR3 coding sequence is TGCAGTGCTAGAGAGGGGACAGGGACGACTGCAGCTTTCTTT.

In its sample, this clonotype was seen a few times. The chain is built from TRBV28 and TRBJ2-3, with TRBD2 matching over 14 bases. The CDR3 is 15 amino acids. After removal of 6 bases from V and 4 bases from J, the junction contained 3 bases not matched to a gene. Germline-derived CDR1 and CDR2 are MDHEN and SYDVKM. The CDR3 sequence: CASRGLAGAPDTQYF. DNA for the CDR3: TGTGCCAGCAGGGGACTAGCGGGAGCCCCAGATACGCAGTATTTT.

Many counts were recorded for this clonotype. V gene TRBV28 combines with J gene TRBJ2-7; D ambiguous. The V end lost 5 bases, the J end lost 7 bases, and 24 bases lay between the germline ends. Germline CDR1 reads MDHEN; CDR2 reads SYDVKM. This CDR3 is 16 amino acids long. CDR3 loop: CASSHTGRFPRLEQYF. The DNA of the CDR3 is TGTGCCAGCAGTCATACCGGGCGGTTCCCCCGTTTGGAGCAGTACTTC.

This clonotype was detected ten times or more. The rearrangement links TRBV10-3 to TRBJ1-2; weak D call: TRBD1 (5 bases). V was pared by 11 bases and J by 1 base, with 29 bases between. Germline CDR1 reads ENHRY; CDR2 reads SYGVKD. The length of the CDR3 is 18 residues. The CDR3, as DNA: TGTGCCGTCCACTTCGGGACCCCATTTTTCTTTGTTAACTATGGCTACACCTTC. Translation gives CAVHFGTPFFFVNYGYTF.

This clonotype was counted ten times or more. The chain recombines TRBV20-1 with TRBJ2-3, with D perhaps TRBD1 (6 bases). This CDR3 is 13 amino acids long. Germline V gene data show CDR1 as DFQATT and CDR2 as SNEGSKA (reference sequence). Trimming stripped 5 bases from V and 2 bases from J, with 11 bases between. CDR3 amino acids: CSAYTGPTDTQYF. The CDR3 nucleotides are TGCAGTGCTTATACAGGGCCCACAGATACGCAGTATTTT.

The chain carries TRBV3-1 and TRBJ2-1, with TRBD2 matching 11 bases. V trimming: 1 base; J trimming: 3 bases; junction bases outside the gene matches: 5. The CDR3 length is 17 residues. Germline-derived CDR1 and CDR2 are LGHDT and YNNKEL (reference sequence). CDR3 in amino acids: CASSQVPTSGVYNEQFF. The CDR3, as DNA: TGTGCCAGCAGCCAAGTCCCGACTAGCGGGGTCTACAATGAGCAGTTCTTC.

In its sample, this clonotype was seen many times. J is TRBJ1-2 and V is TRBV7-9; perhaps TRBD1 as D (6 bases). V lost 5 bases and J lost 2, with 12 bases in between. Germline CDR1 is SEHNR and CDR2 is FQNEAQ (reference sequence). CDR3 size: 14 residues. The CDR3 loop reads CASSQGQGNYGYTF. CDR3 in DNA: TGTGCCAGCAGCCAGGGGCAGGGGAACTATGGCTACACCTTC. Full variable domain (outside the CDR3, taken from reference TRBV7-9 and TRBJ1-2): DTGVSQNPRHKITKRGQNVTFRCDPISEHNRLYWYRQTLGQGPEFLTYFQNEAQLEKSRLLSDRFSAERPKGSFSTLEIQRTEQGDSAMYLCASSQGQGNYGYTFGSGTRLTVV.

Only a few counts were recorded for this clonotype. This CDR3 reads CSARDLWREGRETQYF. The CDR3 bases are TGCAGTGCTAGAGATTTGTGGCGGGAGGGTAGGGAGACCCAGTACTTC. The chain is built from TRBV20-1 and TRBJ2-5, with TRBD2 matching over 9 bases. This CDR3 region has 16 residues. Germline values: CDR1 DFQATT, CDR2 SNEGSKA (reference sequence). V shed 0 bases and J 5 bases; nucleotides not matched to a gene: 10.

This clonotype occurred many times. The genes are TRBV18 and TRBJ1-5, with TRBD1 matching over 9 bases. J gave up 11 bases and V 4 bases, and 9 bases lay outside the gene matches. The CDR3 runs 14 residues. Germline-derived CDR1 and CDR2 are KGHSH and LQKENI. CDR3 protein: CASSLGQGQESQHF. The CDR3 DNA follows: TGTGCCAGCTCACTAGGACAGGGGCAGGAGTCCCAGCATTTT. The full variable domain, with the rest looked up from reference TRBV18 and TRBJ1-5, is NAGVMQNPRHLVRRRGQEARLRCSPMKGHSHVYWYRQLPEEGLKFMVYLQKENIIDESGMPKERFSAEFPKEGPSILRIQQVVRGDSAAYFCASSLGQGQESQHFGDGTRLSIL.

Many counts were recorded for this clonotype. The chain has TRBV28 and TRBJ2-3, with TRBD2 matching 10 bases. With 5 bases clipped from V and 4 bases from J, the junction kept 6 bases outside the gene matches. Per the germline V gene, CDR1 is MDHEN and CDR2 is SYDVKM. The CDR3 has 15 residues. The CDR3 DNA is TGTGCCAGCAGTCCGAGCGGGAGGGCCTCAGATACGCAGTATTTT. Translation gives CASSPSGRASDTQYF.

This clonotype was recorded many times. The genes are TRBV13 and TRBJ2-7; D call uncertain. This CDR3 has 13 amino acids. The germline V gene encodes CDR1 PRHDT and CDR2 FYEKMQ (reference sequence). The germline V and J ends were trimmed by 2 bases and 7 bases, with 12 bases remaining between them. In nucleotides, the CDR3 is TGTGCCAGCAGCTTAAGGGCCCTGGGTGAGCAGTACTTC. This encodes CASSLRALGEQYF. Variable domain in full (rest from reference TRBV13 and TRBJ2-7): AAGVIQSPRHLIKEKRETATLKCYPIPRHDTVYWYQQGPGQDPQFLISFYEKMQSDKGSIPDRFSAQQFSDYHSELNMSSLELGDSALYFCASSLRALGEQYFGPGTRLTVT.

The table lists this clonotype with many counts. This chain joins TRBV10-3 and TRBJ2-5; the D is unclear. Germline V lookup: CDR1 ENHRY, CDR2 SYGVKD. Trimming cost V 2 bases and J 0 bases, with 4 bases left between them. The CDR3 totals 13 residues. The CDR3 nucleotides read TGTGCCATCAGTGAGCAGTACCAAGAGACCCAGTACTTC. Amino acid sequence: CAISEQYQETQYF.

In this sample, this clonotype turned up many times. The gene calls are TRBV4-2 and TRBJ2-3; 12 bases line up with TRBD1. This CDR3 comprises 16 residues. CDR1 and CDR2 (germline): LGHNA, YNFKEQ. V was clipped by 3 bases and J by 6 bases; unmatched bases: 7. The CDR3 coding sequence is TGTGCCAGCAGCCAGGGGACAGGGGGCTATCTGGATACGCAGTATTTT. Its translation: CASSQGTGGYLDTQYF.

Ten or more counts support this clonotype. The chain employs TRBV15 and TRBJ1-1; D unresolved. Looked up from germline, CDR1 is LNHNV and CDR2 is YYDKDF (reference sequence). The CDR3 consists of 15 residues. Trimming stripped 0 bases from V and 2 bases from J, with 10 bases between. The CDR3 DNA sequence: TGTGCCACCAGCAGAGATAGACGCCTAAACACTGAAGCTTTCTTT. Protein product: CATSRDRRLNTEAFF.

This clonotype was seen ten or more times. This chain uses TRBV12-3 or TRBV12-4 with TRBJ2-7; TRBD1 is a possible D gene (5 bases). This CDR3 is built from 14 residues. Trimming pared 2 bases from V and 3 bases from J, leaving 11 bases between. The CDR3 DNA reads TGTGCCAGCAGTTTACGGCAGGGTCTCTACGAGCAGTACTTC. Translation gives CASSLRQGLYEQYF.